This T cell receptor beta chain was recorded in a study of control samples from healthy donors and cancer patients. Data came from immunoSEQ multiplex PCR; TCRdb stores just in-frame clones and leaves some out. The sample consists of some 74,000 clones, 75% to 85% of them appearing once. The CDR3 has 15 residues. Germline CDR1 is DFQATT and CDR2 is SNEGSKA (reference sequence). V lost 3 bases, J lost 3 bases, and 18 bases lay in between. The V and J genes are TRBV20-1 and TRBJ2-7; D possibly corresponds to TRBD2 (6 bases). This sequence was found in a man aged 55 to 70 in good health. The sequencing sample was made of blood. In DNA form, the CDR3 reads TGCAGTGCTAGTTCTGCATCCGGGACTGGCTACGAGCAGTACTTC. This sequence encodes CSASSASGTGYEQYF.